The entry below describes one TCR beta chain. No antigen is known for it. The record originates from a study of neoadjuvant nivolumab and ipilimumab in lung cancer. Study information: Patients got nivolumab 3 mg/kg on days 1, 15 and 29; combination added ipilimumab 1 mg/kg day 1. Whole-study findings and limits: Pretherapy blood TCR richness correlated positively with resected tumor richness. Pathologic regression was not significantly tied to TCR clonality. From pretherapy to surgery, tumor richness and clonality rose with dual therapy.

This CDR3 contains 12 residues. The V end was cut by 6 bases, the J end by 1 base, with 6 bases between. Germline V CDR1 and CDR2: MDHEN, SYDVKM. Data came from immunoSEQ multiplex PCR; TCRdb stores just in-frame clones and leaves some out. Altogether some 31,000 clones are present, about 92% being singletons, with the ten largest covering 2% to 2.5%. This TCR came from an adult with non-small cell lung cancer. The chain couples TRBV28 to TRBJ1-1; TRBD1 might be the D (6 bases). The sample in question was peripheral blood, obtained after neoadjuvant nivolumab, alone or with ipilimumab, at or shortly before surgery. The CDR3 DNA reads TGTGCCAGCAGGACAGGGAACACTGAAGCTTTCTTT. This sequence encodes CASRTGNTEAFF.